A selection of T cell receptor beta chains follows, all from one sample in a study of post-analysis software for immune sequencing data. TCRdb processed the PCR reads anew with MiXCR; each CDR3 protein has one entry. Altogether hundreds of thousands of distinct CDR3 sequences are present, roughly 27% being singletons, with the ten largest covering approximately 0.6%. Sequenced material: blood. The source is a girl under 18 with multiple sclerosis. CDR3s leave out the opening cysteine and the closing phenylalanine or tryptophan. Each record gives: CDR3 protein, V gene, J gene.

CDR3aa: SVGLAGIETQY
v_gene: TRBV29-1
j_gene: TRBJ2-5

CDR3aa: SADQVAGAGDTQY
v_gene: TRBV20-1
j_gene: TRBJ2-3

CDR3aa: SGGQGWTGETQY
v_gene: TRBV29-1
j_gene: TRBJ2-5

CDR3aa: ATSRGNIQY
v_gene: TRBV6-5
j_gene: TRBJ2-4

CDR3aa: ASSYTNNKGGETQY
v_gene: TRBV6-5
j_gene: TRBJ2-5

CDR3aa: SVDQTGGGYGYT
v_gene: TRBV29-1
j_gene: TRBJ1-2

CDR3aa: SARDSAGGYQETQY
v_gene: TRBV20-1
j_gene: TRBJ2-5

CDR3aa: AINAGNWDEQF
v_gene: TRBV10-3
j_gene: TRBJ2-1

CDR3aa: ASSLQTGGRDQPQH
v_gene: TRBV7-2
j_gene: TRBJ1-5

CDR3aa: ASSLSRAGGHQETQY
v_gene: TRBV4-3
j_gene: TRBJ2-5

CDR3aa: SAWDRGNYGYT
v_gene: TRBV29-1
j_gene: TRBJ1-2

CDR3aa: ASSQDRGPYNEQF
v_gene: TRBV14
j_gene: TRBJ2-1

CDR3aa: ATNDGNQPQH
v_gene: TRBV24-1
j_gene: TRBJ1-5

CDR3aa: ASSLEQSTQY
v_gene: TRBV5-1
j_gene: TRBJ2-3

CDR3aa: ASSWDGQPYNEQF
v_gene: TRBV27
j_gene: TRBJ2-1

CDR3aa: ASSLGQGTGYT
v_gene: TRBV5-1
j_gene: TRBJ1-2

CDR3aa: ASSLEVTSTDTQY
v_gene: TRBV7-2
j_gene: TRBJ2-3

CDR3aa: SARQVEGTEAF
v_gene: TRBV29-1
j_gene: TRBJ1-1

CDR3aa: ASSYSKGVDHSGEQY
v_gene: TRBV6-2/TRBV6-3
j_gene: TRBJ2-7

CDR3aa: ASSPPISYEQY
v_gene: TRBV18
j_gene: TRBJ2-7

CDR3aa: ASSSASRGRDEQF
v_gene: TRBV7-2
j_gene: TRBJ2-1

CDR3aa: ASSSTRGGDSAF
v_gene: TRBV7-9
j_gene: TRBJ1-1

CDR3aa: ASSSDREGHQPQH
v_gene: TRBV7-2
j_gene: TRBJ1-5

CDR3aa: ASKPRRGPTTYTQY
v_gene: TRBV7-9
j_gene: TRBJ2-3

CDR3aa: SAKAGRESGGYT
v_gene: TRBV20-1
j_gene: TRBJ1-2

CDR3aa: SVEERGSSYEQY
v_gene: TRBV29-1
j_gene: TRBJ2-7

CDR3aa: ASSLSGWFTEAF
v_gene: TRBV5-1
j_gene: TRBJ1-1

CDR3aa: SVATGVTYEQY
v_gene: TRBV29-1
j_gene: TRBJ2-7

CDR3aa: SAAGTTRQY
v_gene: TRBV20-1
j_gene: TRBJ2-7

CDR3aa: SAASGTVTYQPQH
v_gene: TRBV20-1
j_gene: TRBJ1-5

CDR3aa: ASTAGRLDTQY
v_gene: TRBV27
j_gene: TRBJ2-3

CDR3aa: ASSPPGQGTGEQY
v_gene: TRBV6-6
j_gene: TRBJ2-7

CDR3aa: ASIRGRPNNEQF
v_gene: TRBV7-2
j_gene: TRBJ2-1

CDR3aa: ASNLAKGLGNQPQH
v_gene: TRBV7-2
j_gene: TRBJ1-5

CDR3aa: ASSSTQGKRTDTQY
v_gene: TRBV5-1
j_gene: TRBJ2-3

CDR3aa: ASSLGVEEQF
v_gene: TRBV27
j_gene: TRBJ2-1

CDR3aa: ASRGGTSGPTGELF
v_gene: TRBV12-3/TRBV12-4
j_gene: TRBJ2-2

CDR3aa: ASSYVRTSVPYGYT
v_gene: TRBV6-5
j_gene: TRBJ1-2

CDR3aa: ASSLDRVNQPQH
v_gene: TRBV2
j_gene: TRBJ1-5

CDR3aa: SVAPSQETQY
v_gene: TRBV29-1
j_gene: TRBJ2-5

CDR3aa: ASSYSERMPQH
v_gene: TRBV6-5
j_gene: TRBJ1-5

CDR3aa: ASSYSGPTGIPRNEQF
v_gene: TRBV6-2/TRBV6-3
j_gene: TRBJ2-1

CDR3aa: ASSYLGVHNSPLH
v_gene: TRBV6-6
j_gene: TRBJ1-6

CDR3aa: AMRTGGTGELF
v_gene: TRBV10-3
j_gene: TRBJ2-2

CDR3aa: ASSPTQTPSYEQY
v_gene: TRBV9
j_gene: TRBJ2-7

CDR3aa: ASSRTSVNEQF
v_gene: TRBV10-1
j_gene: TRBJ2-1

CDR3aa: SASLREKGTQY
v_gene: TRBV20-1
j_gene: TRBJ2-5

CDR3aa: ASSGGTQY
v_gene: TRBV2
j_gene: TRBJ2-5